The entry below describes one T cell receptor beta chain. The data were obtained in a study of cytomegalovirus exposure and HLA in healthy donors. Profiling relied on immunoSEQ multiplex PCR, and the TCRdb table lists in-frame clones only, not all of them. The data contain approximately 99,000 clones, approximately 96% of them singletons. The CDR3 extends over 17 amino acids. CDR1 is SGHTA, CDR2 FQGTGA, per germline. Trimming cost V 5 bases and J 3 bases; bases outside gene matches: 14. Sequences were obtained from PBMCs. V gene TRBV7-3 combines with J gene TRBJ2-3; 7 bases are shared with TRBD2. The sequence derives from a woman aged 18-29 years in good health and CMV-seronegative. CDR3 DNA: TGTGCCAGCAGCGCCGACGGGGGGATGGTTGGTACAGATACGCAGTATTTT. It codes for CASSADGGMVGTDTQYF.